A selection of T cell receptor beta chains follows, all from one sample in a study of CD8+CD57+ T cells in acquired aplastic anemia. TCRdb re-analysed the reads in MiXCR, keeping a single row per CDR3 protein. This table has 220,000 or so distinct CDR3 sequences, less than 75% appearing once. The sample consisted of sorted CD4+, CD8+, or CD8+CD57+ T cells (not recorded which) from PBMCs. These receptors were obtained from a human donor with aplastic anemia. The CDR3 runs from the conserved cysteine through the conserved F or W. A D gene is named only where the DNA matches it firmly. Clone size, where shown, is once, few, many, or a class for clones that have expanded.

cdr3_nt: TGTGCCAGCAGCCGGGGGGGCGACGAGCAGTACTTC
cdr3_aa: CASSRGGDEQYF
j_call: TRBJ2-7
clone_size: NA
d_call: TRBD2
v_call: TRBV12-3/TRBV12-4

cdr3_nt: TGTGCCAGCAGCTTCAAGATTCTGGGCACCATATATTTT
cdr3_aa: CASSFKILGTIYF
j_call: TRBJ1-3
clone_size: NA
d_call: NA
v_call: TRBV7-9

cdr3_nt: TGTGCCAGCAGCCTAGAGTCCAGCTCTAACTATGGCTACACCTTC
cdr3_aa: CASSLESSSNYGYTF
j_call: TRBJ1-2
clone_size: NA
d_call: NA
v_call: TRBV7-2

cdr3_nt: TGTGCCTCGTCGGTTACTGGGGCCAACGTCCTGACTTTC
cdr3_aa: CASSVTGANVLTF
j_call: TRBJ2-6
clone_size: few
d_call: NA
v_call: TRBV19

cdr3_nt: TGTGCCAGCAGCTCGGGTCAAGAGACCCAGTACTTC
cdr3_aa: CASSSGQETQYF
j_call: TRBJ2-5
clone_size: NA
d_call: NA
v_call: TRBV7-6

cdr3_nt: TGTGCCAGCAGCAGGGGGGGTCATGGCTACACCTTC
cdr3_aa: CASSRGGHGYTF
j_call: TRBJ1-2
clone_size: NA
d_call: NA
v_call: TRBV5-6

cdr3_nt: TGTGCCAGTAGTAGGACCGAAGAAGCTTTCTTT
cdr3_aa: CASSRTEEAFF
j_call: TRBJ1-1
clone_size: NA
d_call: NA
v_call: TRBV19

cdr3_nt: TGCAGTGCTAGGCCAGGGTCCATGAACACTGAAGCTTTCTTT
cdr3_aa: CSARPGSMNTEAFF
j_call: TRBJ1-1
clone_size: once
d_call: NA
v_call: TRBV20-1

cdr3_nt: TGTGCCAGTAGTAAGGCAGGTATCTCCTACGAGCAGTACTTC
cdr3_aa: CASSKAGISYEQYF
j_call: TRBJ2-7
clone_size: once
d_call: NA
v_call: TRBV19

cdr3_nt: TGTGCCACCAGCAGCTCCAGGTCGGGACAGGGCTTCTACAATGAGCAGTTCTTC
cdr3_aa: CATSSSRSGQGFYNEQFF
j_call: TRBJ2-1
clone_size: few
d_call: TRBD1
v_call: TRBV15

cdr3_nt: TGTGCCAGCAGCCCGCGGGGCGGGAGTAACAATGAGCAGTTCTTC
cdr3_aa: CASSPRGGSNNEQFF
j_call: TRBJ2-1
clone_size: NA
d_call: TRBD2
v_call: TRBV7-2

cdr3_nt: TGTGCCAGCAGACAATTCGGGGGGGAAGCTTTCTTT
cdr3_aa: CASRQFGGEAFF
j_call: TRBJ1-1
clone_size: NA
d_call: NA
v_call: TRBV6-5

cdr3_nt: TGTGCCAGCAGCTTAGATGGGTCCTATAACTTCTTGGACGAGCAGTACTTC
cdr3_aa: CASSLDGSYNFLDEQYF
j_call: TRBJ2-7
clone_size: NA
d_call: NA
v_call: TRBV7-9

cdr3_nt: TGTGCAAGTCGCTTGGCCTGGAGGAAGCAGTTCTTC
cdr3_aa: CASRLAWRKQFF
j_call: TRBJ2-1
clone_size: NA
d_call: NA
v_call: TRBV12-2

cdr3_nt: TGCAGCGTTGGCCAACTCCAAGAGACCCAGTACTTC
cdr3_aa: CSVGQLQETQYF
j_call: TRBJ2-5
clone_size: NA
d_call: NA
v_call: TRBV29-1

cdr3_nt: TGTGCCAGCACCGAGAATTATCAGGGTACGGCTTTCTTT
cdr3_aa: CASTENYQGTAFF
j_call: TRBJ1-1
clone_size: few
d_call: NA
v_call: TRBV5-6

cdr3_nt: TGCAGTGCTAAAGACGGACAGTCACCTAACGAGCAGTACTTC
cdr3_aa: CSAKDGQSPNEQYF
j_call: TRBJ2-7
clone_size: NA
d_call: NA
v_call: TRBV20-1

cdr3_nt: TGTGCCAGCAGCTTAGGGACCGGCGGGAGCCTAAATGAGCAGTTCTTC
cdr3_aa: CASSLGTGGSLNEQFF
j_call: TRBJ2-1
clone_size: few
d_call: TRBD2
v_call: TRBV7-7

cdr3_nt: TGTGCCAGCAGTGAAGGTCCGCAAAAACTGTTTTTT
cdr3_aa: CASSEGPQKLFF
j_call: TRBJ1-4
clone_size: NA
d_call: NA
v_call: TRBV2

cdr3_nt: TGTGCCAGCAGTGAATGGACCTACGAGCAGTACTTC
cdr3_aa: CASSEWTYEQYF
j_call: TRBJ2-7
clone_size: many
d_call: NA
v_call: TRBV6-1

cdr3_nt: TGTGCCAGCAGCCCTAGGATTCACGAGCAGTACTTC
cdr3_aa: CASSPRIHEQYF
j_call: TRBJ2-7
clone_size: NA
d_call: NA
v_call: TRBV7-9

cdr3_nt: TGTGCCGTGCAGGAAGAGCTCGTGGGAGTTGCCAAGGAGACCCAGTACTTC
cdr3_aa: CAVQEELVGVAKETQYF
j_call: TRBJ2-5
clone_size: NA
d_call: NA
v_call: TRBV10-3

cdr3_nt: TGTGCCATCAGTGGGTCGTCGGGCCTCGAGCAGTACTTC
cdr3_aa: CAISGSSGLEQYF
j_call: TRBJ2-7
clone_size: once
d_call: NA
v_call: TRBV10-3

cdr3_nt: TGTGCCACCGCAAGCGGGGGCTACAATGAGCAGTTCTTC
cdr3_aa: CATASGGYNEQFF
j_call: TRBJ2-1
clone_size: NA
d_call: TRBD2
v_call: TRBV15

cdr3_nt: TGCAGCGTTGGGGGAGGGAGCTCCTACAATGAGCAGTTCTTC
cdr3_aa: CSVGGGSSYNEQFF
j_call: TRBJ2-1
clone_size: NA
d_call: TRBD2
v_call: TRBV29-1

cdr3_nt: TGTGCCAGCAGTGAGGGGCTAGCGGGGCCAAGCACAGATACGCAGTATTTT
cdr3_aa: CASSEGLAGPSTDTQYF
j_call: TRBJ2-3
clone_size: NA
d_call: TRBD2
v_call: TRBV25-1

cdr3_nt: TGCAGTGCTAGAGGGACTAGCGGGGGAACAGATACGCAGTATTTT
cdr3_aa: CSARGTSGGTDTQYF
j_call: TRBJ2-3
clone_size: NA
d_call: TRBD2
v_call: TRBV20-1

cdr3_nt: TGTGCCAGCAGCTTGGGAGTCAGGGGGCACTATGGCTACACCTTC
cdr3_aa: CASSLGVRGHYGYTF
j_call: TRBJ1-2
clone_size: NA
d_call: TRBD1
v_call: TRBV5-6

cdr3_nt: TGTGCCAGCAGCTTAGACAGGGGGCACACAGATACGCAGTATTTT
cdr3_aa: CASSLDRGHTDTQYF
j_call: TRBJ2-3
clone_size: NA
d_call: TRBD1
v_call: TRBV7-9

cdr3_nt: TGTGCCACGACCGGGTCCTCGGGCGGGGGCTACACCTTC
cdr3_aa: CATTGSSGGGYTF
j_call: TRBJ1-2
clone_size: NA
d_call: NA
v_call: TRBV24-1

cdr3_nt: TGTGCCAGCAGCTCACCGACCGGGACTAGCGGGAGGAATGAGCAGTTCTTC
cdr3_aa: CASSSPTGTSGRNEQFF
j_call: TRBJ2-1
clone_size: NA
d_call: TRBD2
v_call: TRBV7-2

cdr3_nt: TGTGCCAGCAGTGAATGGACCTCTCGGGACTATGGCTACACCTTC
cdr3_aa: CASSEWTSRDYGYTF
j_call: TRBJ1-2
clone_size: few
d_call: NA
v_call: TRBV25-1

cdr3_nt: TGTGCCAGCAGCTTGGTGGGGTGGCACGGGGAGCTGTTTTTT
cdr3_aa: CASSLVGWHGELFF
j_call: TRBJ2-2
clone_size: many
d_call: NA
v_call: TRBV5-6

cdr3_nt: TGCAGTGCTCCTTTAGCGGGGGACTACAATGAGCAGTTCTTC
cdr3_aa: CSAPLAGDYNEQFF
j_call: TRBJ2-1
clone_size: few
d_call: TRBD2
v_call: TRBV20-1

cdr3_nt: TGCGCTAGCAGCTTGTCTGGAGATCAGCCCCAGCATTTT
cdr3_aa: CASSLSGDQPQHF
j_call: TRBJ1-5
clone_size: once
d_call: NA
v_call: TRBV5-1

cdr3_nt: TGTGCCAGTAGTCCGAAATTCCGGGACAGGGCTATCAGAACTAATGAAAAACTGTTTTTT
cdr3_aa: CASSPKFRDRAIRTNEKLFF
j_call: TRBJ1-4
clone_size: many
d_call: TRBD1
v_call: TRBV19

cdr3_nt: TGCAGCGTTGAAGCCCCTTCACAGGCGGGTAGAGGCTACGAGCAGTACTTC
cdr3_aa: CSVEAPSQAGRGYEQYF
j_call: TRBJ2-7
clone_size: once
d_call: NA
v_call: TRBV29-1

cdr3_nt: TGTGCCAGCAGCCCCCTCTTTGGATCTAATGAAAAACTGTTTTTT
cdr3_aa: CASSPLFGSNEKLFF
j_call: TRBJ1-4
clone_size: NA
d_call: NA
v_call: TRBV7-9

cdr3_nt: TGTGCCACCCGGGACGAGAACACCGGGGAGCTGTTTTTT
cdr3_aa: CATRDENTGELFF
j_call: TRBJ2-2
clone_size: many
d_call: NA
v_call: TRBV24-1

cdr3_nt: TGTGCCAGCAGCTTGGCCGTGACACGCTCCAACATGAACACTGAAGCTTTCTTT
cdr3_aa: CASSLAVTRSNMNTEAFF
j_call: TRBJ1-1
clone_size: many
d_call: NA
v_call: TRBV5-8

cdr3_nt: TGCAGTGCTAGATCTTCCGGACTGACAGGGTACGGCGAGCAGTACTTC
cdr3_aa: CSARSSGLTGYGEQYF
j_call: TRBJ2-7
clone_size: few
d_call: TRBD1
v_call: TRBV20-1

cdr3_nt: TGCAGTGCTCGGGACAGACCTGACTACGAGCAGTACTTC
cdr3_aa: CSARDRPDYEQYF
j_call: TRBJ2-7
clone_size: NA
d_call: TRBD1
v_call: TRBV20-1

cdr3_nt: TGCGCCAGCAGCTTACGGGGGAAGTCCTACGTGCAGTACTTC
cdr3_aa: CASSLRGKSYVQYF
j_call: TRBJ2-7
clone_size: NA
d_call: NA
v_call: TRBV11-2

cdr3_nt: TGTGCCAGCAGCCTAGTCGAGAATCAGCCCCAGCATTTT
cdr3_aa: CASSLVENQPQHF
j_call: TRBJ1-5
clone_size: few
d_call: NA
v_call: TRBV6-1

cdr3_nt: TGTGCCATCAGTGAGTCAATCGCATGGCAGCCCCAGCATTTT
cdr3_aa: CAISESIAWQPQHF
j_call: TRBJ1-5
clone_size: NA
d_call: NA
v_call: TRBV10-3

cdr3_nt: TGTGCCAGCAGCCTCAAACAGGGTACCCCTTCCTACGAGCAGTACTTC
cdr3_aa: CASSLKQGTPSYEQYF
j_call: TRBJ2-7
clone_size: NA
d_call: NA
v_call: TRBV2

cdr3_nt: TGTGCCAGCAGTCAAAGGGGAGGGGGCAATCAGCCCCAGCATTTT
cdr3_aa: CASSQRGGGNQPQHF
j_call: TRBJ1-5
clone_size: NA
d_call: NA
v_call: TRBV6-4

cdr3_nt: TGTGCCAGCAGCTTAGGGGGGACCTTACAAGAGACCCAGTACTTC
cdr3_aa: CASSLGGTLQETQYF
j_call: TRBJ2-5
clone_size: NA
d_call: NA
v_call: TRBV7-6

cdr3_nt: TGCGCCAGCAGCCAAGGATGGGGGGACTCCTACGAGCAGTACTTC
cdr3_aa: CASSQGWGDSYEQYF
j_call: TRBJ2-7
clone_size: NA
d_call: NA
v_call: TRBV4-1

cdr3_nt: TGTGCCAGCAGGGCAGGGGATGGCAATCAGCCCCAGCATTTT
cdr3_aa: CASRAGDGNQPQHF
j_call: TRBJ1-5
clone_size: few
d_call: NA
v_call: TRBV2